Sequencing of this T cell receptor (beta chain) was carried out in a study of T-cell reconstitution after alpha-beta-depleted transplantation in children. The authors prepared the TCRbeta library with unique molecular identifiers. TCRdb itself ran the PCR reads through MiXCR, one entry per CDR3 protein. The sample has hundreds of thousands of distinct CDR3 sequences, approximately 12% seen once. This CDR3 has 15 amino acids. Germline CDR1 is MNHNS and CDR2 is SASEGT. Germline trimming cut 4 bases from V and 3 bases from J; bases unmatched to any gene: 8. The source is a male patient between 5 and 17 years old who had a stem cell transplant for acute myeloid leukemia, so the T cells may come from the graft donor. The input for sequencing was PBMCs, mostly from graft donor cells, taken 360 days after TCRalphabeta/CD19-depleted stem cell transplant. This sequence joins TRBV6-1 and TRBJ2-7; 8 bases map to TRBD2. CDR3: CASSAPRREVYEQYF. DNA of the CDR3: TGTGCCAGCAGTGCCCCCAGGCGGGAGGTCTACGAGCAGTACTTC.